The sequence of this T cell receptor (beta chain) was determined in a study of beta chain features in type 1 diabetes. As for this clone: Its specificity is unknown.

Study conclusions and caveats: TCRB rearrangement may or may not be influenced by HLA type; here this remained unresolved. Type 1 diabetes patients had VDJ junctions that carried fewer insertions and more deletions. Among all four CD4+ subsets, Type 1 diabetes patients had TCRB CDR3s that were moderately but significantly shorter.

Germline lookup yields CDR1 SGHVS and CDR2 FQNEAQ. CDR3 length: 15 amino acids. Trimming shortened V by 1 base and J by 1 base, and 10 bases separated the two germline ends. Of the isolated RNA, all was reverse transcribed, and so the sequenced material was expressed TCRB transcripts. Here immunoSEQ multiplex PCR was the method, and the copy in TCRdb shows in-frame clones only, minus some. This sample has about 170,000 clones, with 7% to 9% found just once. Sorting that relied on CD45RO/CCR7/CD25/CD127/CD95/CD27 yielded CD4+ naive, central memory, regulatory and stem cell-like memory cells. Sort purity for all populations was recorded as exceeding 98%.

The chain uses TRBV7-8 and TRBJ2-5; the D is unclear. This TCR came from a man aged 18 to 30 with type 1 diabetes. The sequenced material came from central memory CD4+ T cells from blood. CDR3 nucleotides: TGTGCCAGCAGCTTAGGAATCTCGAGCCAAGAGACCCAGTACTTC. Protein: CASSLGISSQETQYF.